This TCR beta chain is drawn from a study of T cell responses to AZD1222 COVID-19 vaccine. Data came from immunoSEQ multiplex PCR; TCRdb stores just in-frame clones and leaves some out. The table shows 150,000 to 200,000 clones, with 90% occurring only once. The V end lost 0 bases, the J end lost 0 bases, and 15 bases lay between the germline ends. CDR1 is MGHRA and CDR2 is YSYEKL in the germline V gene. The CDR3 contains 18 residues. J is TRBJ2-1 and V is TRBV4-1, with D perhaps matching TRBD2 (6 bases). This receptor was taken from an adult who received the AZD1222 COVID-19 vaccine. The sample was peripheral blood, taken 28 days after the second AZD1222 dose. The DNA for the CDR3 is TGCGCCAGCAGCCAAGAGGATCCGCGGGGCAGCTCCTACAATGAGCAGTTCTTC. This codes for CASSQEDPRGSSYNEQFF.